This TCR beta chain was sequenced in a study of CD4 T cells in relation to SARS-CoV-2 and coronaviruses. Study in general: Convalescent patients were 8 or 9 males and a handful of females; two were Hispanic. Study-wide findings and caveats: The cross-reactivity analysis covered only spike protein, not other viral proteins.

Profiled with immunoSEQ multiplex PCR; TCRdb holds only in-frame clones, not every one. The top ten clones hold around 1.2% of a sample with about 41,000 clones, over 75% of them seen once. For less than eleven days, approximately 10^5 sorted CD4+ cells grew with T cell-depleted PBMCs and CEF. Note on this clone: No antigen is known for it.

The CDR3 spans 13 residues. Germline V gene data show CDR1 as LGHDT and CDR2 as YNNKEL (reference sequence). Deletions cut 1 base from V and 4 bases from J, with 7 bases between. The clonotype originates from an adult with COVID-19. Sequenced sample: naive CD4+ T cells from PBMCs, cultured in vitro. The subset here: naive CD4+ T cells isolated by negative enrichment. The rearrangement links TRBV3-1 (or the pseudogene TRBV3-2) to TRBJ1-1; D may be TRBD1 (5 bases). The CDR3 coding sequence is TGTGCCAGCAGCCAAGCTGGGGCCACTGAAGCTTTCTTT. Translated, it gives CASSQAGATEAFF.